The 9 T cell receptor beta chains listed next were all sequenced from one sample in a study of cytomegalovirus exposure and HLA in healthy donors. The table came from immunoSEQ multiplex PCR; TCRdb's copy has only in-frame clones and leaves some out. The sample lists around 180,000 clones, about 84% seen once, with 1.4% to 1.5% in the top ten. The sequenced material came from PBMCs. The receptors shown here come from a woman younger than 35 in good health and CMV-seronegative.

V is TRBV7-8 and J is TRBJ2-7, with a possible D match to TRBD2 (6 bases). This CDR3 region has 14 residues. V dropped 1 base and J dropped 3 bases, with 10 bases sitting between them. Germline CDR1 SGHVS, CDR2 FQNEAQ. In DNA, the CDR3 is TGTGCCAGCAGCTTAGTTGGTAGCGGCTACGAGCAGTACTTC. Protein product: CASSLVGSGYEQYF.

The rearrangement uses TRBV2 and TRBJ2-5; 8 nucleotides align to TRBD1. CDR3 length: 15 amino acids. Germline CDR1 SNHLY, CDR2 FYNNEI. Trimming took 3 bases from V and 4 from J; bases not matched to a gene: 7. CDR3 region: CASSDPGQVLETQYF. The DNA of the CDR3 is TGTGCCAGCAGTGACCCGGGACAGGTCTTAGAGACCCAGTACTTC.

Only a few counts were recorded for this clone. Germline and junction disagree at one end, which may indicate a read error. J is TRBJ1-2 and V is TRBV30; TRBD1 is a possible D gene (5 bases). The germline V gene has CDR1 GTSNPN and CDR2 SVGIG (reference sequence). CDR3 size: 10 residues. The CDR3 loop reads CAWTRTPPSF. CDR3 bases: TGTGCCTGGACTCGGACACCGCCAAGCTTC.

The table lists this clone with a count of one. The V and J genes are TRBV29-1 and TRBJ1-3; TRBD1 matches at 8 bases. J gave up 4 bases and V 7 bases, and 6 bases lay outside the gene matches. Germline V gene data show CDR1 as SQVTM and CDR2 as ANQGSEA. CDR3 length: 13 amino acids. The chain's CDR3 is CSADRGIGNTIYF. The DNA of the CDR3 is TGCAGCGCCGACAGGGGCATAGGAAACACCATATATTTT.

V and J are TRBV9 and TRBJ1-4; 8 positions agree with TRBD1. Germline CDR1 SGDLS, CDR2 YYNGEE. V shed 1 base, J shed 6 bases, and the junction held 2 bases outside the gene matches. The CDR3 runs to 14 residues. The CDR3 nucleotides are TGTGCCAGCAGCGTACACAGGGGGGATGAAAAACTGTTTTTT. Amino acid sequence: CASSVHRGDEKLFF. The full variable domain, its missing parts supplied by reference TRBV9 and TRBJ1-4, is DSGVTQTPKHLITATGQRVTLRCSPRSGDLSVYWYQQSLDQGLQFLIQYYNGEERAKGNILERFSAQQFPDLHSELNLSSLELGDSALYFCASSVHRGDEKLFFGSGTQLSVL.

The chain links TRBV10-1 to TRBJ2-7, with 10 bases matching TRBD1. This CDR3 contains 16 residues. Germline loops: CDR1 WNHNN, CDR2 SYGVQD (reference sequence). V shed 6 bases and J 5 bases; nucleotides not matched to a gene: 13. The DNA of the CDR3 is TGCGCCAGCAGCGGGACTCCCGGACAGGGGGTTAACGAGCAGTACTTC. It is translated as CASSGTPGQGVNEQYF.

The J gene is TRBJ1-1, the V gene TRBV6-1; TRBD1 is a possible D gene (5 bases). The germline V and J ends were trimmed by 1 base and 4 bases, with 10 bases remaining between them. This CDR3 spans 14 amino acids. Germline CDR1 is MNHNS and CDR2 is SASEGT. CDR3 nucleotide sequence: TGTGCCAGCAGTGAAGTGGGGGGGAGCACTGAAGCTTTCTTT. Amino acid sequence: CASSEVGGSTEAFF.

This chain links TRBV5-1 with TRBJ2-7, with D possibly matching TRBD1 (7 bases). The V gene's germline CDR1 is SGHRS and CDR2 YFSETQ. Between the trimmed V and J ends, which lost 1 base and 1 base, there was a span of 21 bases. The CDR3 is 18 amino acids. DNA for the CDR3: TGCGCCAGCAGCTTGAGTTCGTTCAGGGGGGAGAGGTCCTACGAGCAGTACTTC. It specifies CASSLSSFRGERSYEQYF.

This clone has a handful of counts. The chain joins TRBV4-2 to TRBJ2-7; 9 bases align to TRBD2. Germline loops: CDR1 LGHNA, CDR2 YNFKEQ. V was clipped by 4 bases and J by 4 bases; unmatched bases: 11. This CDR3 is built from 16 residues. The CDR3 reads CASSPHSGREGYEQYF. In DNA form, the CDR3 reads TGTGCCAGCAGCCCCCATAGCGGGAGAGAAGGTTACGAGCAGTACTTC.